The 22 T cell receptor beta chains below were found in one sample sequenced in a study of siplizumab effects on memory and regulatory T cells. Some clones are missing from TCRdb's copy, which holds only in-frame ones; the method was immunoSEQ multiplex PCR. The profile shows 100,000 or so clones, roughly 90% of them singletons. The sample was CD4+ T cells sorted from blood. Receptors originate from a human donor in good health.

V usage is TRBV7-9 and J usage is TRBJ1-1; D perhaps matches TRBD1 (6 bases). This CDR3 comprises 15 residues. V was trimmed by 8 bases and J by 0 bases, leaving 16 bases between them. Per germline, CDR1 SEHNR and CDR2 FQNEAQ (reference sequence). Here the CDR3 reads CASYLAQGLNTEAFF. CDR3 bases: TGTGCCAGCTACCTAGCACAGGGCTTGAACACTGAAGCTTTCTTT.

CDR3 DNA: TGCGCCAGCAGCTTGCGGGAGAACACCGGGGAGCTGTTTTTT. Its protein is CASSLRENTGELFF. The chain employs TRBV5-1 and TRBJ2-2; D is possibly TRBD2 (5 bases). The germline V gene has CDR1 SGHRS and CDR2 YFSETQ. This CDR3 region has 14 residues. Trimming took 1 base from V and 1 from J, leaving 5 bases between them.

This chain connects TRBV10-3 to TRBJ2-1; 8 bases are a match to TRBD2. This CDR3 has 17 amino acids. Germline CDR1 ENHRY, CDR2 SYGVKD. V shed 4 bases and J 3 bases; nucleotides not matched to a gene: 11. CDR3 region: CAISGSGRGRIYNEQFF. DNA for the CDR3: TGTGCCATCAGTGGGTCTGGGCGCGGGAGGATCTACAATGAGCAGTTCTTC.

The V and J genes are TRBV2 and TRBJ2-3; TRBD1 agrees at 9 bases. The CDR3 totals 15 residues. CDR1 is SNHLY and CDR2 is FYNNEI in the germline V gene. The V and J ends lost 3 bases and 3 bases, in that order; junction bases with no gene match: 4. CDR3 bases: TGTGCCAGCAGTGAGTGGACAGGGGTTACAGATACGCAGTATTTT. It yields the protein CASSEWTGVTDTQYF.

The chain carries TRBV7-2 and TRBJ1-1, with no clear D. The germline V gene has CDR1 SGHTA and CDR2 FQGNSA. Trimming removed 3 bases from V and 0 bases from J, with 8 bases in between. This CDR3 has 14 residues. The CDR3 DNA reads TGTGCCAGCAGCTTTGGCTCGATGAACACTGAAGCTTTCTTT. Its translation is CASSFGSMNTEAFF.

The chain recombines TRBV2 with TRBJ2-5; D possibly corresponds to TRBD1 (6 bases). This CDR3 is built from 15 residues. The germline gives CDR1 SNHLY, CDR2 FYNNEI. Trimming took off 7 bases at V and 5 bases at J, with 20 bases between the two ends. CDR3 sequence: CASNQGGGALETQYF. The CDR3 DNA sequence: TGTGCCAGCAATCAGGGTGGGGGCGCCTTGGAGACCCAGTACTTC.

In DNA form, the CDR3 reads TGCGCCAGCAGCTTGGCCGGGCGAACGACCGCCTACGAGCAGTACTTC. Translated, it gives CASSLAGRTTAYEQYF. The genes are TRBV5-1 and TRBJ2-7; D remains unclear. CDR1 and CDR2 from the germline V gene are SGHRS and YFSETQ. The CDR3 runs to 16 residues. V gave up 0 bases and J gave up 2 bases, with 15 bases separating them.

The chain employs TRBV9 and TRBJ2-2; D not resolved. CDR1 is SGDLS, CDR2 YYNGEE, per germline. CDR3 size: 16 residues. The V end lost 0 bases, the J end lost 2 bases, and 11 bases lay between the germline ends. The CDR3 DNA follows: TGTGCCAGCAGCGTAGACCCCTGGGTAAACACCGGGGAGCTGTTTTTT. Protein: CASSVDPWVNTGELFF.

The chain uses TRBV4-2 and TRBJ2-3; the D gene is possibly TRBD2 (7 bases). CDR3 length: 17 residues. The germline V gene encodes CDR1 LGHNA and CDR2 YNFKEQ. With 3 bases removed from V and 4 bases from J, the gap between germline ends came to 20 bases. The CDR3 loop reads CASSHPRGAGEADTQYF. CDR3 sequence (DNA): TGTGCCAGCAGCCATCCAAGGGGGGCGGGAGAAGCAGATACGCAGTATTTT.

A note on this clone: Other DNA sequences in this sample translate to the same CDR3. The chain combines TRBV6-5 with TRBJ1-1; D is perhaps TRBD1 (5 bases). V lost 5 bases and J lost 1, with 8 bases in between. The germline V gene encodes CDR1 MNHEY and CDR2 SVGAGI. CDR3 size: 13 residues. The CDR3 DNA follows: TGTGCCAGCAGTCTAACAGGGAACACTGAAGCTTTCTTT. Protein sequence: CASSLTGNTEAFF.

The V call is TRBV2, the J call TRBJ2-1, with TRBD2 identical over 10 bases. This CDR3 region has 14 residues. V lost 6 bases, J lost 4 bases, and 3 bases stayed unmatched. Germline CDR1 SNHLY, CDR2 FYNNEI. CDR3 amino acids: CASRTSGRYNEQFF. The CDR3 DNA reads TGTGCCAGCAGGACTAGCGGGCGTTACAATGAGCAGTTCTTC.

V is TRBV5-1 and J is TRBJ1-1; possible D gene TRBD1, 5 bases. Germline V gene data show CDR1 as SGHRS and CDR2 as YFSETQ. Trimming took 6 bases from V and 3 from J, leaving 15 bases between them. The CDR3 runs to 14 residues. In DNA form, the CDR3 reads TGCGCCAGCAAGGCGATCCTAGGGGACACTGAAGCTTTCTTT. Its protein product is CASKAILGDTEAFF.

The chain carries TRBV25-1 and TRBJ1-5; the match to TRBD1 covers 7 bases. V gave up 5 bases and J gave up 6 bases; unmatched junction bases: 7. The CDR3 extends over 14 amino acids. Germline lookup yields CDR1 MGHDK and CDR2 SYGVNS. The CDR3 DNA reads TGTGCCAGCAGTCGACAGGGCGACGTTCAGCCCCAGCATTTT. Translation gives CASSRQGDVQPQHF.

This clone was counted once. The rearrangement uses TRBV10-3 and TRBJ2-1, with TRBD1 matching 7 bases. This CDR3 is 16 amino acids long. With 0 bases clipped from V and 3 bases from J, the junction kept 5 bases outside the gene matches. CDR1 and CDR2 (germline): ENHRY, SYGVKD. The CDR3 region is CAISESVAGGYNEQFF. Here the CDR3 DNA reads TGTGCCATCAGTGAGTCGGTGGCAGGGGGCTACAATGAGCAGTTCTTC.

The gene calls are TRBV29-1 and TRBJ1-5; D possibly corresponds to TRBD1 (5 bases). The CDR3 is 13 residues long. Trimming took off 6 bases at V and 5 bases at J, with 14 bases between the two ends. The germline V gene encodes CDR1 SQVTM and CDR2 ANQGSEA. CDR3 nucleotides: TGCAGCGTCCGTTGGGGGGATGATCAGCCCCAGCATTTT. It specifies CSVRWGDDQPQHF.

The chain employs TRBV18 and TRBJ1-1; D not certain. Trimming shortened V by 0 bases and J by 2 bases, and 10 bases separated the two germline ends. CDR1 and CDR2 from the germline V gene are KGHSH and LQKENI. There are 15 residues in the CDR3. CDR3 nucleotide sequence: TGTGCCAGCTCACCACCGGGTCTGCGAAACACTGAAGCTTTCTTT. Encoded protein: CASSPPGLRNTEAFF.

The chain is built from TRBV28 and TRBJ1-4; D is unclear. V lost 3 bases to trimming and J lost 7 bases, with 6 bases between them. Germline V gene data show CDR1 as MDHEN and CDR2 as SYDVKM. The CDR3 is 12 residues long. The CDR3 nucleotides read TGTGCCAGCAGTTTTCTCAGTGAAAAACTGTTTTTT. Protein product: CASSFLSEKLFF.

This chain connects TRBV15 to TRBJ1-4; perhaps TRBD1 as D (5 bases). This CDR3 spans 15 amino acids. CDR1 LNHNV and CDR2 YYDKDF come from the germline V gene (reference sequence). Deletions cut 3 bases from V and 3 bases from J, with 11 bases between. The CDR3 spells CATSSTGTANEKLFF. The DNA of the CDR3 is TGTGCCACCAGCAGCACCGGGACGGCTAATGAAAAACTGTTTTTT.

In its sample, this clone was seen once. This chain links TRBV27 with TRBJ2-7; D unclear. Germline values: CDR1 MNHEY, CDR2 SMNVEV (reference sequence). CDR3 size: 15 residues. V was pared by 5 bases and J by 0 bases, with 14 bases between. CDR3 loop: CASSQMGMSSYEQYF. CDR3 coding DNA: TGTGCCAGCAGTCAAATGGGGATGAGCTCCTACGAGCAGTACTTC.

V usage is TRBV19 and J usage is TRBJ2-1; perhaps TRBD2 as D (5 bases). CDR3 size: 19 residues. V shed 3 bases and J shed 0 bases, with 21 bases lying between them. The germline V gene encodes CDR1 LNHDA and CDR2 SQIVND (reference sequence). The CDR3 protein is CASSINLWAGLSSYNEQFF. CDR3 sequence (DNA): TGTGCCAGTAGTATTAATCTCTGGGCGGGTCTGAGCTCCTACAATGAGCAGTTCTTC.

CDR3 amino acids: CASSLYGSSADTQYF. The CDR3 bases are TGTGCCAGCAGTTTATACGGGAGTTCGGCAGATACGCAGTATTTT. This chain joins TRBV28 and TRBJ2-3; a possible D gene is TRBD2 (6 bases). CDR3 size: 15 residues. V lost 1 base and J 4 bases, leaving 12 bases between the germline ends. Germline-derived CDR1 and CDR2 are MDHEN and SYDVKM.

The chain employs TRBV27 and TRBJ2-5; D call uncertain. In germline, CDR1 is MNHEY, CDR2 SMNVEV (reference sequence). The CDR3 consists of 15 residues. The V end was cut by 3 bases, the J end by 7 bases, with 18 bases between. The CDR3 DNA reads as TGTGCCAGCAGTTTTGGGCAAGGTGGCGTTGGGACCCAGTACTTC. As protein: CASSFGQGGVGTQYF.